The 10 T cell receptor beta chains listed next were all sequenced from one sample in a study of shared clonotypes between healthy human individuals. Here immunoSEQ multiplex PCR was the method, and the copy in TCRdb shows in-frame clones only, minus some. The table records millions of clones, 93% of them present only once. The sequenced material came from naive CD4+ T cells from PBMCs. Subset of the sample: CD45RA+ positively selected. These receptors were collected from a young man in good health. Some clones in this sample may be carry-over from other donors' samples.

The rearrangement uses TRBV5-1 and TRBJ2-3, with D tentatively TRBD2 (7 bases). With 10 bases removed from V and 0 bases from J, the gap between germline ends came to 24 bases. The CDR3 runs 17 residues. CDR1 and CDR2 from the germline V gene are SGHRS and YFSETQ. CDR3 loop: CAQAVNGGGRSTDTQYF. CDR3 sequence (DNA): TGCGCCCAAGCAGTTAATGGGGGCGGGAGAAGCACAGATACGCAGTATTTT.

The V call is TRBV28, the J call TRBJ2-5; 10 bases map to TRBD1. The DNA end lines up better with TRBJ2-7; the J call may be wrong. The CDR3 has 15 amino acids. Germline-derived CDR1 and CDR2 are MDHEN and SYDVKM. CDR3 sequence: CASKRPGQGTYEQYF. The CDR3 region has the DNA TGTGCCAGCAAGAGACCGGGACAGGGGACCTACGAGCAGTACTTC.

The rearrangement uses TRBV7-2 and TRBJ2-7; 8 bases fit TRBD1. CDR3 length equals 15 residues. CDR1 is SGHTA and CDR2 is FQGNSA in the germline V gene. The ends lost 5 bases at V and 7 bases at J; junction bases unmatched: 13. The CDR3: CASSPRGDRSQEQYF. The DNA of the CDR3 is TGTGCCAGCAGCCCCCGAGGGGACAGGAGCCAGGAGCAGTACTTC.

V and J are TRBV5-1 and TRBJ2-7; 8 positions match TRBD2. Germline CDR1 is SGHRS and CDR2 is YFSETQ. There are 15 residues in the CDR3. The V and J ends lost 0 bases and 4 bases, in that order; junction bases with no gene match: 6. CDR3 sequence (DNA): TGCGCCAGCAGCTTGGGGACTAGCCGAGAGTACGAGCAGTACTTC. It specifies CASSLGTSREYEQYF.

J is TRBJ2-1 and V is TRBV5-1; TRBD1 might be the D (5 bases). The CDR3 is made up of 14 amino acids. Germline values: CDR1 SGHRS, CDR2 YFSETQ. V gave up 7 bases and J gave up 0 bases, with 11 bases separating them. The CDR3 region is CASAFQGSYNEQFF. DNA of the CDR3: TGCGCCAGCGCTTTCCAGGGCTCCTACAATGAGCAGTTCTTC.

The chain joins TRBV5-4 to TRBJ1-2; no clear D gene. The CDR3 length is 14 residues. V lost 2 bases, J lost 8 bases, and 16 bases lay in between. Germline lookup yields CDR1 SGHNT and CDR2 YYREEE (reference sequence). CDR3 sequence reads: CASSFRADGWGYTF. In DNA, the CDR3 is TGTGCCAGCAGCTTCCGGGCGGATGGGTGGGGCTACACCTTC.

With respect to this clone: This sample includes further DNA sequences coding for the same CDR3. J is TRBJ2-7 and V is TRBV7-9; D call uncertain. CDR1 SEHNR and CDR2 FQNEAQ come from the germline V gene (reference sequence). V was clipped by 1 base and J by 4 bases, with 8 bases between them. The CDR3 loop spans 13 amino acids. The CDR3 spells CASSLVGPYEQYF. CDR3 coding DNA: TGTGCCAGCAGCTTAGTTGGTCCTTACGAGCAGTACTTC.

V is TRBV7-3 and J is TRBJ2-3, with D possibly TRBD2 on 7 matching bases. CDR1 and CDR2 from the germline V gene are SGHTA and FQGTGA. V shed 0 bases and J shed 4 bases, with 11 bases lying between them. The CDR3 length is 15 residues. CDR3 nucleotides: TGTGCCAGCAGCTTAACAGGGGGGGAGCCAGATACGCAGTATTTT. It translates to CASSLTGGEPDTQYF.

The chain joins TRBV28 to TRBJ1-1; no definite D call. Germline V gives CDR1 MDHEN, CDR2 SYDVKM. V lost 3 bases to trimming and J lost 3 bases, with 26 bases between them. CDR3 length equals 19 residues. CDR3 DNA sequence: TGTGCCAGCAGTTTCCCCCGCGGAGGAAGAAGGGCCTTAGACACTGAAGCTTTCTTT. Its translation is CASSFPRGGRRALDTEAFF.

The V and J genes are TRBV20-1 and TRBJ2-5; D is unclear. The J call may be incorrect, as the DNA end agrees better with TRBJ2-7. The CDR3 length is 10 residues. Germline loops: CDR1 DFQATT, CDR2 SNEGSKA (reference sequence). As DNA, the CDR3 is TGCAGTGCTCCTCGGCTCGAGCAGTACTTC. Its translation: CSAPRLEQYF.